Sequencing of this TCR beta chain was carried out in a study of identical twins. Whole-study findings and limits: Abundant cord blood beta clonotypes carried fewer insertions; memory repertoires showed none.

A few counts support this clonotype. The target antigen is unknown. From the 5' RACE reads, TCRdb called clonotypes with MiXCR, one entry per CDR3 protein. Of 600,000 to 800,000 distinct CDR3 sequences in the sample, about 20% are singletons; the top ten hold 4% to 5.5%. In germline, CDR1 is DFQATT, CDR2 SNEGSKA (reference sequence). Trimming cost V 6 bases and J 4 bases, with 19 bases left between them. There are 15 residues in the CDR3. This sample also belongs to another study, concerning T cells expressing NK-cell markers.

Sequencing used PBMCs. The receptor's source is a woman in her late teens or twenties in good health. The V and J genes are TRBV20-1 and TRBJ1-5, with D perhaps matching TRBD1 (5 bases). The CDR3 sequence is CSAVGDDYLNQPQHF. The DNA of the CDR3 is TGCAGTGCCGTCGGGGACGATTACCTTAATCAGCCCCAGCATTTT.